Listed here is a single T cell receptor beta chain. The antigen is unknown. This record belongs to a study of cytomegalovirus exposure and HLA in healthy donors. Amplification used 60 Vbeta primers and 13 Jbeta primers. The method was immunoSEQ multiplex PCR; TCRdb's version includes in-frame clones alone and lacks a portion of them. The record lists about 190,000 clones, of which the ten most abundant hold almost 6.5%. The CDR3 extends over 16 amino acids. The V and J ends lost 0 bases and 3 bases, in that order; junction bases with no gene match: 7. From germline, CDR1 is MNHEY and CDR2 SMNVEV (reference sequence). Points from the study as a whole: Presence/absence analyses rested on an assumption that sequencing depth was roughly uniform across donors.

The rearrangement joins TRBV27 to TRBJ2-7, with 8 positions matching TRBD1. The source is a man in his thirties or forties in good health and CMV-seronegative. The source material was PBMCs. The chain's CDR3 is CASSLSGTGSLYEQYF. CDR3 nucleotides: TGTGCCAGCAGTTTATCAGGGACAGGATCACTCTACGAGCAGTACTTC.